The present T cell receptor beta chain was sequenced within a study of blood T cell repertoires in COVID-19. On the study more broadly: Sources were T cells, B-cell-depleted T cells, or PBMCs; the material itself was cDNA or gDNA.

In the source study's methods: Estimation of nucleated cell counts was performed using reference gene primer amplification. Sequenced by immunoSEQ multiplex PCR; TCRdb stores in-frame clones only, minus some. V, J and clone size derive from that table, while D and trimming were established from the DNA sequence. The sample lists around 180,000 clones, over 65% occurring once. Seattle patients were enrolled during active infection and followed longitudinally. The ends were cut back, 3 bases at V and 8 bases at J, with 10 bases in the middle. The CDR3 contains 12 residues. The specimen sequenced was peripheral blood. This receptor was identified in an older person with COVID-19, enrolled during active disease. The V gene is TRBV12-3 or TRBV12-4, the J gene TRBJ1-2; maybe TRBD1 (5 bases). Here the CDR3 reads CASSLPGFGYTF. Written as DNA, the CDR3 is TGTGCCAGCAGTTTGCCAGGGTTCGGCTACACCTTC.